The rows below give T cell receptor beta chains drawn from one sample of a study of blood T cell repertoires in COVID-19. Clones were sequenced by immunoSEQ multiplex PCR, and TCRdb holds only the in-frame ones, with some missing. The sample includes around 230,000 clones, around 86% of them seen just once. Sequencing input: PBMCs or T cells enriched from blood (not recorded which). These receptors originate from a woman between 35 and 50 years old with acute COVID-19. The CDR3 runs from the conserved cysteine through the conserved F or W. The order of the fields is CDR3 DNA, CDR3 protein, clone size, J gene, D gene, V gene. A D gene is named only where the DNA matches it firmly. Clone sizes are given selectively: once, few, many, or a class where the clone is expanded.

TGTGCCAGCCAACCGGGACTAGCGGGTACCTACGAGCAGTACTTC CASQPGLAGTYEQYF NA TRBJ2-7 TRBD2 TRBV6-5
TGTGCCAGCAGTGACAACGACAACTACAATGAGCAGTTCTTC CASSDNDNYNEQFF few TRBJ2-1 NA TRBV6-1
TGCAGTGCAACAGGTTACTATGGCTACACCTTC CSATGYYGYTF once TRBJ1-2 NA TRBV20-1
TGTGCTACCGGGACTAGCGGGCCCAGGACCGGGGAGCTGTTTTTT CATGTSGPRTGELFF NA TRBJ2-2 TRBD2 TRBV7-7
TGTGCCAGCAGCTTGAGTAGCAACTATGGCTACACCTTC CASSLSSNYGYTF NA TRBJ1-2 NA TRBV7-2
TGTGCCTGGAGTAAGACAGGGACCACTGAAGCTTTCTTT CAWSKTGTTEAFF NA TRBJ1-1 TRBD1 TRBV30
TGCGCCAGCAGCCCAGTCCGGGAAGTAGCGGGAGCTACAGATACGCAGTATTTT CASSPVREVAGATDTQYF NA TRBJ2-3 TRBD2 TRBV4-1
TGTGCCTGGAGTGTAGGGACATTCGCCGACTATGGCTACACCTTC CAWSVGTFADYGYTF NA TRBJ1-2 NA TRBV30
TGTGCCAGCAGCTTGGATCGGGGTAGGAACTATGGCTACACCTTC CASSLDRGRNYGYTF NA TRBJ1-2 NA TRBV5-4
TGCAGCGTGCTACAGGGGCCTAATGAAAAACTGTTTTTT CSVLQGPNEKLFF NA TRBJ1-4 TRBD1 TRBV29-1
TGTGCCAGTTCCACCCATACCCTAGCGGGAGCCTACAATGAGCAGTTCTTC CASSTHTLAGAYNEQFF NA TRBJ2-1 TRBD2 TRBV19
TGTGCCAGCAGCGCCCAGGGGGGCACAGATACGCAGTATTTT CASSAQGGTDTQYF NA TRBJ2-3 TRBD1 TRBV9
TGCGCCAGCAGGAGGGGGACAGGGGGACTAACTGAAGCTTTCTTT CASRRGTGGLTEAFF NA TRBJ1-1 TRBD1 TRBV10-1
TGTGCCAGCAGCGTCGACAGGGTTTTTCGTGAGCAGTTCTTC CASSVDRVFREQFF NA TRBJ2-1 TRBD1 TRBV11-3
TGTGCCAGCAGTGAAGAGGGGGATGGCTACACCTTC CASSEEGDGYTF NA TRBJ1-2 NA TRBV2
TGTGCCAGTTTTGGGACTAGCGGATACTCCTACGAGCAGTACTTC CASFGTSGYSYEQYF NA TRBJ2-7 TRBD2 TRBV6-5
TGTGCCACCAGCAGAGGGACAAGCAATCAGCCCCAGCATTTT CATSRGTSNQPQHF NA TRBJ1-5 NA TRBV15
TGTGCCAGCAGCGTAGACTCTTCCTCCTACAATGAGCAGTTCTTC CASSVDSSSYNEQFF NA TRBJ2-1 NA TRBV9
TGTGCCATCAGTGAGTCCGAGTACTATGGCTACACCTTC CAISESEYYGYTF NA TRBJ1-2 NA TRBV10-3
TGTGCCAGCAGTCGACAGGGGACGAACACTGAAGCTTTCTTT CASSRQGTNTEAFF NA TRBJ1-1 TRBD1 TRBV6-6
TGTGCCAGCAGTGATGTAGCGGCTATAGGGGAGACCCAGTACTTC CASSDVAAIGETQYF NA TRBJ2-5 NA TRBV2
TGCGCCAGCAGTGAGTCGGGGCACGACCTACACAATGAGCAGTTCTTC CASSESGHDLHNEQFF NA TRBJ2-1 NA TRBV10-1
TGTGCCAGCAGCTCCTGGGAGAGCGGGCGAAACACAGATACGCAGTATTTT CASSSWESGRNTDTQYF NA TRBJ2-3 NA TRBV4-2
TGCGCCAGCAGCTTAGCGTACGAGCAGTACTTC CASSLAYEQYF NA TRBJ2-7 NA TRBV5-1
TGTGCCAGCAGCGTTGGTAGCACCTACAATGAGCAGTTCTTC CASSVGSTYNEQFF NA TRBJ2-1 NA TRBV9
TGTGCTAGCAGCCGGGAGGCTAGCGGGAGTCGAAGTACGCAGTATTTT CASSREASGSRSTQYF NA TRBJ2-3 TRBD2 TRBV7-7
TGTGCCAGCTCCCGCAGGGACACATCCTACGAGCAGTACTTC CASSRRDTSYEQYF once TRBJ2-7 NA TRBV18
TGTGCCAGCAGCTGGAATACAGGGCGCACTGAAGCTTTCTTT CASSWNTGRTEAFF once TRBJ1-1 NA TRBV5-8
TGTGCCAGCAGCACCCCTAGCACCTCCTACAATGAGCAGTTCTTC CASSTPSTSYNEQFF NA TRBJ2-1 NA TRBV21-1
TGTGCCAGCAGTGATTCTGCAGGGAAAAGGGCGAACACCGGGGAGCTGTTTTTT CASSDSAGKRANTGELFF NA TRBJ2-2 NA TRBV6-1
TGTGCCAGCAGCTTAGGAGGATTGAATGAGCAGTTCTTC CASSLGGLNEQFF NA TRBJ2-1 NA TRBV7-9